There are a few counts of the clone carrying this T cell receptor beta chain. This sample is part of a study of OX40 agonist ivuxolimab in advanced cancers. The V and J ends lost 4 bases and 2 bases, in that order; junction bases with no gene match: 4. Germline assignment: CDR1 MNHEY and CDR2 SMNVEV (reference sequence). The CDR3 is 16 residues long. Repertoires were generated with immunoSEQ multiplex PCR, while TCRdb's copy carries only in-frame clones and drops some. The table includes about 75,000 clones, roughly 81% detected once. The chain has TRBV27 and TRBJ2-7; TRBD2 matches 14 bases. The sample was CD4+ or CD8+ T cells sorted from blood, taken in a trial of the OX40 agonist ivuxolimab. The TCR was taken from an adult with an advanced solid tumor such as melanoma, head and neck, liver or kidney cancer. The CDR3 DNA reads TGTGCCAGCAGTTCGAGACTAGCGGGAGGGCCCTACGAGCAGTACTTC. Its protein is CASSSRLAGGPYEQYF.